The 31 T cell receptor beta chains in this list originate from one sample, sequenced in a study of T cell repertoires in cytomegalovirus infection. TCRdb redid the calling of the reads with MiXCR, one entry per CDR3 protein. This sample carries hundreds of thousands of distinct CDR3 sequences, roughly a tenth of them seen once, and the ten largest clones take approximately 2.3%. Sequencing was carried out using PBMCs. The receptor source for this set is a human donor in good health (CMV status not recorded). Some clones in this sample may be carry-over from other donors' samples.

This clonotype was detected many times. This rearrangement joins TRBV7-2 to TRBJ2-1, with 9 positions matching TRBD1. The V segment lost 5 bases and the J segment 8 bases; nucleotides outside the gene matches: 13. Per germline, CDR1 SGHTA and CDR2 FQGNSA. The CDR3 length is 16 residues. CDR3 DNA sequence: TGTGCCAGCAGCGCCTACCGGACAGGGGTCGTCCATGAGCAGTTCTTC. Protein sequence: CASSAYRTGVVHEQFF.

This clonotype was found many times. The CDR3 protein is CSAEPEVGANVLTF. CDR3 in DNA: TGCAGTGCTGAACCCGAGGTTGGGGCCAACGTCCTGACTTTC. The J gene is TRBJ2-6, the V gene TRBV20-1; D is unresolved. Germline CDR1 reads DFQATT; CDR2 reads SNEGSKA (reference sequence). CDR3 size: 14 residues. V lost 5 bases, J lost 3 bases, and 11 bases lay in between.

This clonotype was observed at least ten times. This chain connects TRBV12-3 or TRBV12-4 to TRBJ2-2; TRBD1 agrees at 10 bases. This CDR3 is 15 amino acids long. With V trimmed by 6 bases and J by 5 bases, 6 bases remained unmatched. DNA for the CDR3: TGTGCCAGCAGATTCCTGGGACAGGGGACCGGGGAGCTGTTTTTT. Its translation: CASRFLGQGTGELFF.

This clonotype came up many times. The V call is TRBV29-1, the J call TRBJ1-2; TRBD1 might be the D (5 bases). V was trimmed by 3 bases and J by 4 bases, leaving 12 bases between them. Germline loops: CDR1 SQVTM, CDR2 ANQGSEA. This CDR3 spans 13 amino acids. The CDR3 loop is CSVDWGQGYGYTF. The CDR3 DNA follows: TGCAGCGTTGATTGGGGCCAGGGCTATGGCTACACCTTC.

This clonotype occurred many times. The chain joins TRBV2 to TRBJ1-1; D is unclear. V was cut by 4 bases and J by 0 bases, with 9 bases left in between. Germline-derived CDR1 and CDR2 are SNHLY and FYNNEI. This CDR3 has 14 amino acids. CDR3 coding DNA: TGTGCCAGCAGTGGACTTTTCATGAACACTGAAGCTTTCTTT. This encodes CASSGLFMNTEAFF. The complete variable domain, with remaining parts taken from reference TRBV2 and TRBJ1-1, reads EPEVTQTPSHQVTQMGQEVILRCVPISNHLYFYWYRQILGQKVEFLVSFYNNEISEKSEIFDDQFSVERPDGSNFTLKIRSTKLEDSAMYFCASSGLFMNTEAFFGQGTRLTVV.

This clonotype came up many times. The chain recombines TRBV7-2 with TRBJ2-3; 7 nucleotides line up with TRBD2. The CDR3 has 15 amino acids. The germline gives CDR1 SGHTA, CDR2 FQGNSA. Germline trimming cut 3 bases from V and 0 bases from J; bases unmatched to any gene: 3. CDR3 in amino acids: CASSLRGGSTDTQYF. CDR3 sequence (DNA): TGTGCCAGCAGCTTGAGGGGAGGGAGCACAGATACGCAGTATTTT.

This clonotype was recorded many times. This chain links TRBV28 with TRBJ2-1, with TRBD2 matching 15 bases. The CDR3 sequence is 20 residues long. CDR1 is MDHEN, CDR2 SYDVKM, per germline. V shed 7 bases, J shed 0 bases, and the junction held 13 bases outside the gene matches. The CDR3 reads CASIWGLAGGQPSSYNEQFF. The CDR3 DNA is TGTGCCAGCATTTGGGGACTAGCGGGGGGTCAACCTAGCTCCTACAATGAGCAGTTCTTC.

Ten or more counts support this clonotype. This chain uses TRBV4-2 with TRBJ2-1, with D hard to call. V was cut by 1 base and J by 12 bases, with 10 bases left in between. Germline CDR1 and CDR2: LGHNA and YNFKEQ. The CDR3 spans 12 residues. CDR3 amino acids: CASSQGIQGQFF. CDR3 nucleotides: TGTGCCAGCAGCCAAGGGATTCAAGGGCAGTTCTTC.

This chain joins TRBV20-1 and TRBJ1-2, with D uncertain. V was clipped by 5 bases and J by 5 bases, with 24 bases between them. The length of the CDR3 is 16 residues. The germline CDR1 and CDR2 sequences are DFQATT and SNEGSKA (reference sequence). The CDR3 is CSAPEQGASGSYGYTF. CDR3 bases: TGCAGTGCTCCGGAACAAGGTGCCTCGGGATCTTATGGCTACACCTTC.

This clonotype was detected ten times or more. The chain recombines TRBV11-3 with TRBJ2-6, with 8 positions matching TRBD1. CDR3 size: 17 residues. The junction had 6 bases not matched to a gene; V was cut back by 5 bases and J by 0 bases. The germline V gene has CDR1 SGHNT and CDR2 YENEEA. The CDR3 DNA reads TGTGCCAGCAGCCCAGGGACAGGAGGCTCTGGGGCCAACGTCCTGACTTTC. Translating it yields CASSPGTGGSGANVLTF.

This chain's CDR3 is CASSTLNAGSTDTQYF. DNA of the CDR3: TGCGCCAGCAGCACCCTGAACGCCGGGAGCACAGATACGCAGTATTTT. This rearrangement joins TRBV5-1 to TRBJ2-3; D ambiguous. Trimming removed 4 bases at V and 0 bases at J, with 15 bases between. This CDR3 spans 16 amino acids. In germline, CDR1 is SGHRS, CDR2 YFSETQ.

There are many counts of this clonotype. The CDR3 reads CASTSTQSGPGWEQFF. The CDR3, as DNA: TGCGCCAGCACAAGCACACAGTCGGGGCCCGGATGGGAGCAGTTCTTC. The genes are TRBV4-1 and TRBJ2-1; either TRBD1 or TRBD2 may fit D (5 bases each). Trimming took 7 bases from V and 10 from J, leaving 26 bases between them. CDR3 length: 16 residues. Germline V gene sequence: CDR1 MGHRA, CDR2 YSYEKL.

This clonotype was observed once. The rearrangement uses TRBV5-8 and TRBJ2-3, with 9 bases lining up with TRBD2. Losses at the gene ends were 4 bases for V and 2 bases for J; bases not matched to a gene: 2. Germline V CDR1 and CDR2: SGHTS, YDEGEE. This CDR3 has 14 amino acids. The CDR3: CASSLAGTTDTQYF. The CDR3, as DNA: TGTGCCAGCAGCCTAGCGGGGACCACAGATACGCAGTATTTT.

This clonotype was observed at least ten times. V and J are TRBV7-3 and TRBJ1-1; D perhaps matches TRBD1 (6 bases). Germline CDR1 and CDR2: SGHTA and FQGTGA. The CDR3 has 14 residues. Deletions cut 5 bases from V and 6 bases from J, with 16 bases between. The CDR3 region has the DNA TGTGCCAGCAGCCTTCAACCAGGGGTCCCTGAAGCTTTCTTT. Protein product: CASSLQPGVPEAFF.

This clonotype appeared many times. This chain links TRBV14 with TRBJ1-1, with TRBD1 as a possible D gene (5 bases). V was trimmed by 1 base and J by 4 bases, leaving 10 bases between them. This CDR3 spans 14 amino acids. CDR1 SGHDN and CDR2 FVKESK come from the germline V gene. The CDR3 bases are TGTGCCAGCAGCCAAGGGGGGAGAGTCACTGAAGCTTTCTTT. Encoded protein: CASSQGGRVTEAFF. Full variable domain (remainder filled in from reference TRBV14 and TRBJ1-1): EAGVTQFPSHSVIEKGQTVTLRCDPISGHDNLYWYRRVMGKEIKFLLHFVKESKQDESGMPNNRFLAERTGGTYSTLKVQPAELEDSGVYFCASSQGGRVTEAFFGQGTRLTVV.

This clonotype was found many times. This sequence joins TRBV6-6 and TRBJ2-7, with a tentative D call TRBD2 (5 bases). Germline V gives CDR1 MNHNY, CDR2 SVGAGI (reference sequence). The V end was cut by 3 bases, the J end by 3 bases, with 12 bases between. The CDR3 covers 14 residues. CDR3 coding DNA: TGTGCCAGCAGTTATTCAGAGGGAAGCTACGAGCAGTACGTC. Translated, it gives CASSYSEGSYEQYV.

This chain joins TRBV7-9 and TRBJ2-3; either TRBD1 or TRBD2 may supply D (5 bases each). This CDR3 spans 15 amino acids. The V end was cut by 2 bases, the J end by 6 bases, with 15 bases between. CDR1 and CDR2 (germline): SEHNR, FQNEAQ (reference sequence). As DNA, the CDR3 is TGTGCCAGCAGCTTAACCGGCCTCTGGGGGGATACGCAGTATTTT. Translating it yields CASSLTGLWGDTQYF.

A few counts support this clonotype. J is TRBJ2-1 and V is TRBV5-1, with TRBD1 matching 9 bases. Germline-derived CDR1 and CDR2 are SGHRS and YFSETQ. The CDR3 sequence is 16 residues long. The junction had 8 bases not matched to a gene; V was cut back by 4 bases and J by 3 bases. CDR3 region: CASSPPGQGYYNEQFF. CDR3 nucleotide sequence: TGCGCCAGCAGCCCACCGGGACAGGGATACTACAATGAGCAGTTCTTC.

The rearrangement uses TRBV10-3 and TRBJ2-7, with D perhaps matching TRBD1 or TRBD2 (5 bases each). CDR3 length: 13 residues. In germline, CDR1 is ENHRY, CDR2 SYGVKD. V lost 6 bases to trimming and J lost 3 bases, with 12 bases between them. This CDR3 reads CAIRGVDLYEQYF. The DNA for the CDR3 is TGTGCCATCAGGGGGGTAGATCTCTACGAGCAGTACTTC.

This clonotype was picked up many times. This sequence joins TRBV7-9 and TRBJ2-7; D may be TRBD1 (5 bases). CDR1 is SEHNR, CDR2 FQNEAQ, per germline (reference sequence). V was cut by 0 bases and J by 3 bases, with 15 bases left in between. The CDR3 has 16 amino acids. CDR3 protein: CASSLASTGWDYEQYF. The CDR3 nucleotides are TGTGCCAGCAGCTTAGCGAGCACAGGCTGGGACTACGAGCAGTACTTC.

There are many counts of this clonotype. This chain uses TRBV20-1 with TRBJ2-3; D unresolved. Germline V gene data show CDR1 as DFQATT and CDR2 as SNEGSKA (reference sequence). The CDR3 contains 15 residues. Trimming took off 2 bases at V and 1 base at J, with 13 bases between the two ends. CDR3: CSARSYPGGTDTQYF. As DNA, the CDR3 is TGCAGTGCTAGATCATACCCCGGAGGCACAGATACGCAGTATTTT.

This clonotype was seen repeatedly, ten times or more. The gene calls are TRBV7-8 and TRBJ2-3, with D tentatively TRBD2 (7 bases). There are 16 residues in the CDR3. V was clipped by 2 bases and J by 0 bases, with 12 bases between them. Per germline, CDR1 SGHVS and CDR2 FQNEAQ. CDR3 sequence (DNA): TGTGCCAGCAGCTTACGGCGGGGGCTGAGCACAGATACGCAGTATTTT. This encodes CASSLRRGLSTDTQYF. The full variable domain, completed using reference TRBV7-8 and TRBJ2-3, is GAGVSQSPRYKVAKRGQDVALRCDPISGHVSLFWYQQALGQGPEFLTYFQNEAQLDKSGLPSDRFFAERPEGSVSTLKIQRTQQEDSAVYLCASSLRRGLSTDTQYFGPGTRLTVL.

The V call is TRBV19, the J call TRBJ1-1, with 11 bases fitting TRBD1. The CDR3 has 19 amino acids. CDR1 is LNHDA and CDR2 is SQIVND in the germline V gene (reference sequence). V dropped 10 bases and J dropped 1; count of bases not matched to a gene: 20. The CDR3 DNA follows: TGTGCCATCCGATCCCCCATAAGAGGACAGGGGGCTGGGAACACTGAAGCTTTCTTT. Protein sequence: CAIRSPIRGQGAGNTEAFF.

This clonotype showed up many times. The rearrangement links TRBV7-9 to TRBJ2-2; TRBD2 matches 11 bases. The CDR3 covers 17 residues. The germline CDR1 and CDR2 sequences are SEHNR and FQNEAQ (reference sequence). The V and J ends lost 5 bases and 0 bases, in that order; junction bases with no gene match: 5. The CDR3 loop is CASSLTGLAANTGELFF. The CDR3 DNA sequence: TGTGCCAGCAGCCTCACGGGACTAGCGGCGAACACCGGGGAGCTGTTTTTT.

The sample holds many counts of this clonotype. The chain links TRBV29-1 to TRBJ1-3; no clear D. Trimming took off 3 bases at V and 4 bases at J, with 4 bases between the two ends. The CDR3 is 11 residues long. Germline V gives CDR1 SQVTM, CDR2 ANQGSEA. The CDR3 reads CSVEEGNTIYF. In nucleotides, the CDR3 is TGCAGCGTTGAGGAAGGAAACACCATATATTTT.

This clonotype was seen a handful of times. J is TRBJ2-1 and V is TRBV12-3 or TRBV12-4; D not resolved. The CDR3 spans 16 residues. V was cut by 5 bases and J by 9 bases, with 23 bases left in between. The CDR3 sequence is CASSNPGLSYHSEQFF. CDR3 DNA: TGTGCCAGCAGTAATCCGGGCCTCTCTTATCATAGTGAGCAGTTCTTC.

The chain has TRBV20-1 and TRBJ1-3; TRBD1 is a possible D gene (6 bases). The CDR3 has 14 amino acids. Trimming left V 2 bases short and J 1 base short, with 9 bases between. CDR1 is DFQATT and CDR2 is SNEGSKA in the germline V gene (reference sequence). Written as DNA, the CDR3 is TGCAGTGCTAGAAATCAGGGGTCTGGAAACACCATATATTTT. Its protein is CSARNQGSGNTIYF.

This clonotype has a handful of counts. This chain joins TRBV29-1 and TRBJ2-3, with 7 nucleotides matching TRBD2. The V gene end was trimmed by 2 bases and the J gene end by 2 bases; junction bases not matched to a gene: 4. This CDR3 is built from 14 residues. The V gene's germline CDR1 is SQVTM and CDR2 ANQGSEA. The CDR3 DNA follows: TGCAGCGTTGAAACTAGCGCTCTCACAGATACGCAGTATTTT. Its protein is CSVETSALTDTQYF.

This clonotype occurred many times. The chain couples TRBV7-2 to TRBJ2-5; 7 nucleotides align to TRBD1. The CDR3 is 14 residues long. Germline loops: CDR1 SGHTA, CDR2 FQGNSA. Losses at the gene ends were 3 bases for V and 1 base for J; bases not matched to a gene: 2. CDR3 nucleotide sequence: TGTGCCAGCAGCTTCCGGGACAGCCAAGAGACCCAGTACTTC. Translating it yields CASSFRDSQETQYF.

This clonotype was observed at least ten times. The chain couples TRBV28 to TRBJ2-3; 12 nucleotides line up with TRBD2. The J segment lost 6 bases and the V segment lost 6 bases, leaving 13 bases of the junction unmatched. CDR3 length: 17 residues. Germline V gene data show CDR1 as MDHEN and CDR2 as SYDVKM. Written as DNA, the CDR3 is TGTGCCAGCAGCCCTACTAGCGGGGGGCCTGATTGGGATACGCAGTATTTT. Translation gives CASSPTSGGPDWDTQYF.

This clonotype was detected ten times or more. The rearrangement links TRBV7-9 to TRBJ2-7, with 10 bases fitting TRBD1. Trimming at V came to 5 bases and at J to 5 bases, leaving 9 bases not matched to a gene. The CDR3 is made up of 15 amino acids. Germline assignment: CDR1 SEHNR and CDR2 FQNEAQ (reference sequence). The CDR3 protein is CASSLRGQGMDEQYV. The DNA of the CDR3 is TGTGCCAGCAGCCTCCGGGGACAGGGGATGGACGAGCAGTACGTC.